Ten or more counts support the clone carrying this T cell receptor (beta chain). The antigen remains unidentified. The data belong to a study of T-cell reconstitution after alpha-beta-depleted transplantation in children. Study outcomes and limitations: Newly produced T cells mostly accounted for T-cell counts and diversity one year post-transplant. Reportedly, roughly two months post-transplant, alpha-beta T cells arose from several hundred expanded graft clones. Several patients had high TCRbeta diversity at day 60; it came from surviving recipient T cells and thymic progenitors.

The length of the CDR3 is 15 residues. Germline assignment: CDR1 DFQATT and CDR2 SNEGSKA (reference sequence). V lost 5 bases to trimming and J lost 7 bases; unmatched junction nucleotides: 13. Preparation of the TCRbeta library involved a method that used unique molecular identifiers. TCRdb passed the PCR reads through MiXCR, listing each CDR3 protein once. The data show hundreds of thousands of distinct CDR3 sequences, 10% to 15% seen once. Here the sequenced sample was PBMCs, taken before TCRalphabeta/CD19-depleted stem cell transplant. This chain joins TRBV20-1 and TRBJ2-5; 10 bases agree with TRBD2. This sequence was found in a girl aged 2-15 years with congenital amegakaryocytic thrombocytopenia, due to receive a stem cell transplant. The CDR3 loop reads CSAGIAGGGIVTQYF. Written as DNA, the CDR3 is TGCAGTGCTGGCATAGCGGGGGGAGGAATCGTGACCCAGTACTTC.